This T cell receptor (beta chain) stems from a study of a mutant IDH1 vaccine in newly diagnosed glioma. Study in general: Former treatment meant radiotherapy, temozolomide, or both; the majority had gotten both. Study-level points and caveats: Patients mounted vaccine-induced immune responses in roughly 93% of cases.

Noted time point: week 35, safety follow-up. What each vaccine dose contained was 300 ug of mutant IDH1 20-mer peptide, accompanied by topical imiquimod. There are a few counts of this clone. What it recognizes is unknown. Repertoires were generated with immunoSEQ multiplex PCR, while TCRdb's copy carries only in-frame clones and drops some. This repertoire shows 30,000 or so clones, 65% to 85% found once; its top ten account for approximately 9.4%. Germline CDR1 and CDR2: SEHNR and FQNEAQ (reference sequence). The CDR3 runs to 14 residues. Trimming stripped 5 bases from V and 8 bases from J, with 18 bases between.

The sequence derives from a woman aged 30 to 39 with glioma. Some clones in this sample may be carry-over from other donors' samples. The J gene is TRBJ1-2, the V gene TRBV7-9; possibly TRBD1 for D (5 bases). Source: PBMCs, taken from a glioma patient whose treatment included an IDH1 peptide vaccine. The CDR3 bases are TGTGCCAGCAGCCCCGGGACCACCACGGCGGGCTACACCTTC. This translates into CASSPGTTTAGYTF.